One sample yielded the 2 T cell receptor beta chains listed below, sequenced in a study of Ad26.COV2.S vaccination and SARS-CoV-2 variants. Measured with immunoSEQ multiplex PCR; TCRdb has only the in-frame clones, and not every one. The sample records nearly 95,000 clones, 82% being singletons. Material: peripheral blood, obtained after recovery from COVID-19. These receptors were collected from a human donor who had recovered from COVID-19.

The chain has TRBV6-5 and TRBJ2-6; 7 positions match TRBD1. With V trimmed by 6 bases and J by 0 bases, 2 bases remained unmatched. The CDR3 spans 15 residues. Germline values: CDR1 MNHEY, CDR2 SVGAGI. CDR3 DNA sequence: TGTGCCAGCAGGACAGGGACCTCTGGGGCCAACGTCCTGACTTTC. It specifies CASRTGTSGANVLTF.

The chain carries TRBV11-3 and TRBJ2-7; TRBD1 might be the D (5 bases). V lost 0 bases, J lost 6 bases, and 12 bases lay in between. CDR3 size: 14 residues. Germline CDR1 is SGHNT and CDR2 is YENEEA. The CDR3 DNA is TGTGCCAGCAGCTTAGATCCGGCCAGGGCCGAGCAGTACTTC. Translation: CASSLDPARAEQYF.